These 27 T cell receptor beta chains originate from one sample sequenced in a study of T cell responses to AZD1222 COVID-19 vaccine. Some clones are missing from TCRdb's copy, which holds only in-frame ones; the method was immunoSEQ multiplex PCR. The sample carries approximately 99,000 clones, about 82% recorded once. The sample in question was peripheral blood, obtained on day 0 of AZD1222 vaccination. The receptors here all came from an adult in good health.

The V call is TRBV19, the J call TRBJ1-1, with 9 bases aligning to TRBD1. The CDR3 covers 17 residues. Germline lookup yields CDR1 LNHDA and CDR2 SQIVND (reference sequence). The V segment lost 4 bases and the J segment 0 bases; nucleotides outside the gene matches: 9. The CDR3, as DNA: TGTGCCAGTAGTACCCCCGGGACAGGGAGGATGAACACTGAAGCTTTCTTT. As protein: CASSTPGTGRMNTEAFF.

This rearrangement joins TRBV2 to TRBJ1-1; D gene uncertain. V lost 6 bases, J lost 0 bases, and 11 bases lay in between. The CDR3 has 14 residues. CDR1 is SNHLY and CDR2 is FYNNEI in the germline V gene. The DNA of the CDR3 is TGTGCCAGCAGAGGTACTACAGTGAACACTGAAGCTTTCTTT. This sequence encodes CASRGTTVNTEAFF.

This clone was counted a single time. The chain links TRBV9 to TRBJ2-3; possibly TRBD2 for D (5 bases). Trimming left V 0 bases short and J 2 bases short, with 13 bases between. CDR1 is SGDLS and CDR2 is YYNGEE in the germline V gene. The CDR3 sequence is 16 residues long. The CDR3 coding sequence is TGTGCCAGCAGCGTAGGCTCGGGATACTACACAGATACGCAGTATTTT. The encoded protein is CASSVGSGYYTDTQYF.

The CDR3 bases are TGTGCCAGCAGACAGGGGGCCTATGGCTACACCTTC. Translated: CASRQGAYGYTF. The V call is TRBV28, the J call TRBJ1-2, with TRBD1 identical over 9 bases. V shed 6 bases, J shed 4 bases, and the junction held 0 bases outside the gene matches. The CDR3 runs 12 residues. The germline CDR1 and CDR2 sequences are MDHEN and SYDVKM.

This chain uses TRBV9 with TRBJ1-6, with a tentative D call TRBD1 (5 bases). CDR1 is SGDLS, CDR2 YYNGEE, per germline. The CDR3 is 16 residues long. Trimming shortened V by 1 base and J by 5 bases, and 13 bases separated the two germline ends. The CDR3 DNA follows: TGTGCCAGCAGCGTATCAGGTGGGGCGGATAATTCACCCCTCCACTTT. Protein: CASSVSGGADNSPLHF.

J is TRBJ2-1 and V is TRBV3-1 (or the pseudogene TRBV3-2); D not certain. Germline CDR1 LGHDT, CDR2 YNNKEL (reference sequence). Trimming took off 4 bases at V and 0 bases at J, with 16 bases between the two ends. The CDR3 is 17 amino acids. In DNA form, the CDR3 reads TGTGCCAGCAGCCCGTCGGCCGGGTTACCCTCCTACAATGAGCAGTTCTTC. Translation gives CASSPSAGLPSYNEQFF.

This clone was observed a single time. The gene calls are TRBV5-1 and TRBJ1-1; TRBD1 aligns across 7 bases. The germline CDR1 and CDR2 sequences are SGHRS and YFSETQ. The J segment lost 2 bases and the V segment lost 2 bases, leaving 6 bases of the junction unmatched. This CDR3 region has 15 residues. The CDR3 DNA sequence: TGCGCCAGCAGCTTAGGGAACAGGGGCAACACTGAAGCTTTCTTT. Residues: CASSLGNRGNTEAFF.

This chain connects TRBV5-1 to TRBJ2-3; unclear D gene. Trimming pared 6 bases from V and 2 bases from J, leaving 13 bases between. Germline V gives CDR1 SGHRS, CDR2 YFSETQ. The CDR3 has 14 amino acids. Written as DNA, the CDR3 is TGCGCCAGCACTCCCTTCGAAAACACAGATACGCAGTATTTT. Translating gives CASTPFENTDTQYF.

This clone was recorded only once. The genes are TRBV7-8 and TRBJ1-3; D might be TRBD1 (6 bases). This CDR3 is 16 amino acids long. In germline, CDR1 is SGHVS, CDR2 FQNEAQ. V lost 8 bases to trimming and J lost 0 bases, with 17 bases between them. CDR3 sequence: CASGQGPPNSGNTIYF. The CDR3 DNA sequence: TGTGCCAGCGGGCAGGGGCCACCAAACTCTGGAAACACCATATATTTT.

J is TRBJ2-7 and V is TRBV3-1 (or the pseudogene TRBV3-2); D remains ambiguous. The length of the CDR3 is 14 residues. Germline V CDR1 and CDR2: LGHDT, YNNKEL (reference sequence). V lost 2 bases to trimming and J lost 6 bases, with 14 bases between them. This chain's CDR3 is CASSQLEVSGEQYF. The CDR3 nucleotides read TGTGCCAGCAGCCAACTCGAAGTGTCGGGCGAGCAGTACTTC.

This chain connects TRBV28 to TRBJ1-2; a possible D gene is TRBD1 (5 bases). Looked up from germline, CDR1 is MDHEN and CDR2 is SYDVKM. The CDR3 is 14 residues long. The germline V and J ends were trimmed by 4 bases and 8 bases, with 17 bases remaining between them. In nucleotides, the CDR3 is TGTGCCAGCAGTTCTACGGGGGAGATAGAAGGCTACACCTTC. Its translation is CASSSTGEIEGYTF.

V and J are TRBV9 and TRBJ2-5, with 9 bases aligning to TRBD2. Germline CDR1 and CDR2: SGDLS and YYNGEE. The CDR3 has 15 amino acids. V shed 4 bases, J shed 5 bases, and the junction held 9 bases outside the gene matches. The CDR3 DNA follows: TGTGCCAGCAGCCTAGAGGGACTAGCAAGCGAGACCCAGTACTTC. This gives the protein CASSLEGLASETQYF. The full variable domain, rest sourced from reference TRBV9 and TRBJ2-5, is DSGVTQTPKHLITATGQRVTLRCSPRSGDLSVYWYQQSLDQGLQFLIQYYNGEERAKGNILERFSAQQFPDLHSELNLSSLELGDSALYFCASSLEGLASETQYFGPGTRLLVL.

The rearrangement joins TRBV28 to TRBJ2-5; TRBD1 matches at 7 bases. The CDR3 sequence is 15 residues long. Germline V gene data show CDR1 as MDHEN and CDR2 as SYDVKM. Unmatched junction bases numbered 3, after V lost 0 bases and J lost 2 bases. CDR3 nucleotide sequence: TGTGCCAGCAGTTTATGGGGCAGGGGGCAAGAGACCCAGTACTTC. As protein: CASSLWGRGQETQYF.

This chain connects TRBV7-8 to TRBJ1-1, with D unclear. Germline V lookup: CDR1 SGHVS, CDR2 FQNEAQ. This CDR3 comprises 13 residues. Written as DNA, the CDR3 is TGTGCAGTGGGTTCGCGACTGACCACTGAAGCTTTCTTT. Translating gives CAVGSRLTTEAFF.

The genes are TRBV7-6 and TRBJ1-1; TRBD1 aligns across 7 bases. The V gene end was trimmed by 5 bases and the J gene end by 3 bases; junction bases not matched to a gene: 9. The CDR3 is 15 amino acids. In germline, CDR1 is SGHVS, CDR2 FNYEAQ. The CDR3 region is CASSLLQGPDTEAFF. In DNA form, the CDR3 reads TGTGCCAGCAGCCTACTACAGGGGCCGGACACTGAAGCTTTCTTT.

This clone has just one count. The chain has TRBV19 and TRBJ2-7; TRBD1 matches at 7 bases. Germline V gene lookup returns CDR1 LNHDA and CDR2 SQIVND (reference sequence). This CDR3 region has 14 residues. V was pared by 4 bases and J by 7 bases, with 10 bases of the junction left unmatched. The CDR3 region is CASSNRDSSQEQYF. For the CDR3, the DNA is TGTGCCAGTAGTAACCGGGACAGCTCGCAGGAGCAGTACTTC.

V and J are TRBV29-1 and TRBJ2-2; D is uncertain. Germline CDR1 is SQVTM and CDR2 is ANQGSEA. The CDR3 has 14 amino acids. The V and J ends lost 4 bases and 1 base respectively, with 10 bases between them. Written as DNA, the CDR3 is TGCAGCGTTGTCCCCAGGTTGAACACCGGGGAGCTGTTTTTT. Translation gives CSVVPRLNTGELFF.

The chain combines TRBV7-2 with TRBJ1-5; D uncertain. This CDR3 has 14 amino acids. Trimming removed 1 base at V and 2 bases at J, with 6 bases between. CDR1 is SGHTA, CDR2 FQGNSA, per germline. CDR3 sequence reads: CASSLEQRNQPQHF. CDR3 bases: TGTGCCAGCAGCTTAGAACAGCGCAATCAGCCCCAGCATTTT.

The chain carries TRBV25-1 and TRBJ2-7, with 7 bases aligning to TRBD1. The germline CDR1 and CDR2 sequences are MGHDK and SYGVNS. J lost 1 base, V lost 4 bases, and 13 bases had no gene match. This CDR3 region has 17 residues. CDR3 sequence (DNA): TGTGCCAGCAGTGCCCACCCGTGGGACAGTACTTCCTACGAGCAGTACTTC. It specifies CASSAHPWDSTSYEQYF.

CDR3 nucleotide sequence: TGTGCCAGTAGTATGGGCCAGGGGGCGGAGGTATGGTTTTTT. Translation: CASSMGQGAEVWFF. This chain joins TRBV19 and TRBJ1-4; 8 positions agree with TRBD1. After removal of 3 bases from V and 16 bases from J, the junction contained 13 bases not matched to a gene. The CDR3 loop spans 14 amino acids. Germline CDR1 reads LNHDA; CDR2 reads SQIVND (reference sequence).

The chain is built from TRBV20-1 and TRBJ2-1; D is undetermined. The germline V and J ends were trimmed by 0 bases and 6 bases, with 3 bases remaining between them. Germline V CDR1 and CDR2: DFQATT, SNEGSKA (reference sequence). The CDR3 is 11 amino acids. The CDR3 nucleotides are TGCAGTGCTAGAGATTTCAATGAGCAGTTCTTC. Its translation: CSARDFNEQFF.

V and J are TRBV15 and TRBJ1-4, with TRBD1 matching over 9 bases. The J segment lost 6 bases and the V segment lost 2 bases, leaving 10 bases of the junction unmatched. The CDR3 sequence is 17 residues long. Germline V gene lookup returns CDR1 LNHNV and CDR2 YYDKDF (reference sequence). In nucleotides, the CDR3 is TGTGCCACCAGCAGACAACAGGGGGCCAAGGTTTATGAAAAACTGTTTTTT. Translated, it gives CATSRQQGAKVYEKLFF.

This chain connects TRBV30 to TRBJ1-1; 7 bases map to TRBD1. CDR1 is GTSNPN and CDR2 is SVGIG in the germline V gene (reference sequence). V dropped 5 bases and J dropped 5; count of bases not matched to a gene: 8. The CDR3 spans 13 residues. CDR3 in amino acids: CAWDYRGGTEAFF. CDR3 bases: TGTGCCTGGGACTACAGGGGTGGGACTGAAGCTTTCTTT. Together with reference TRBV30 and TRBJ1-1, the CDR3 gives the full variable domain: SQTIHQWPATLVQPVGSPLSLECTVEGTSNPNLYWYRQAAGRGLQLLFYSVGIGQISSEVPQNLSASRPQDRQFILSSKKLLLSDSGFYLCAWDYRGGTEAFFGQGTRLTVV.

The genes are TRBV14 and TRBJ1-2, with D tentatively TRBD1 (6 bases). Trimming removed 6 bases from V and 8 bases from J, with 16 bases in between. The germline V gene encodes CDR1 SGHDN and CDR2 FVKESK. There are 13 residues in the CDR3. CDR3 in DNA: TGTGCCAGCAGTCACAACAGGGACGGAGGCTACACCTTC. Its translation: CASSHNRDGGYTF. The full variable domain, rest sourced from reference TRBV14 and TRBJ1-2, is EAGVTQFPSHSVIEKGQTVTLRCDPISGHDNLYWYRRVMGKEIKFLLHFVKESKQDESGMPNNRFLAERTGGTYSTLKVQPAELEDSGVYFCASSHNRDGGYTFGSGTRLTVV.

V usage is TRBV4-2 and J usage is TRBJ1-4; perhaps TRBD1 as D (5 bases). Trimming took off 11 bases at V and 1 base at J, with 17 bases between the two ends. The germline gives CDR1 LGHNA, CDR2 YNFKEQ. CDR3 length: 15 amino acids. For the CDR3, the DNA is TGTGCCGCGGGGATGGGGGGTGGAACTAATGAAAAACTGTTTTTT. It translates to CAAGMGGGTNEKLFF.

This clone was recorded a few times. This same CDR3 is encoded by further DNA sequences in the sample. J is TRBJ1-4 and V is TRBV7-9; 7 bases map to TRBD1. The V segment lost 1 base and the J segment 8 bases; nucleotides outside the gene matches: 4. This CDR3 is 14 amino acids long. Per the germline V gene, CDR1 is SEHNR and CDR2 is FQNEAQ (reference sequence). The DNA for the CDR3 is TGTGCCAGCAGCTTAGGACAGGGTGGGGAAAAACTGTTTTTT. This codes for CASSLGQGGEKLFF.

The chain combines TRBV10-3 with TRBJ1-6; D uncertain. Trimming removed 6 bases from V and 7 bases from J, with 13 bases in between. Germline CDR1 and CDR2: ENHRY and SYGVKD. The CDR3 has 14 amino acids. Here the CDR3 DNA reads TGTGCCATCAGGAACAACTCAACGAATTCACCCCTCCACTTT. Amino acid sequence: CAIRNNSTNSPLHF.